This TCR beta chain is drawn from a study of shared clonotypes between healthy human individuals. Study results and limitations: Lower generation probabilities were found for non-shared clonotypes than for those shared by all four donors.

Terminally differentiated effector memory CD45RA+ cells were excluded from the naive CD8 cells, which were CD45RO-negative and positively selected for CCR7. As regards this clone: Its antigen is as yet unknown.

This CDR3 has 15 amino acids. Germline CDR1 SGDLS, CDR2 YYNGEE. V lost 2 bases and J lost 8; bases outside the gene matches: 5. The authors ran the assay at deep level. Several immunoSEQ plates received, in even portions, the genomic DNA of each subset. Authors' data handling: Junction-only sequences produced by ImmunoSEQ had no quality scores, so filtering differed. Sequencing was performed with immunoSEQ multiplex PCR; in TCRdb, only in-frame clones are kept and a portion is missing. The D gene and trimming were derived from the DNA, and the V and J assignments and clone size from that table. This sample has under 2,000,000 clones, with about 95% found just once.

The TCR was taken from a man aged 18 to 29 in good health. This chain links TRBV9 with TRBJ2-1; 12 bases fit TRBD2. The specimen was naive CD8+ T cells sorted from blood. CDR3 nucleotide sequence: TGTGCCAGCAGCGTCAACGGACTAGCGGGATATGAGCAGTTCTTC. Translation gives CASSVNGLAGYEQFF. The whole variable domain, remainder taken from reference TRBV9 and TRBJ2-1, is DSGVTQTPKHLITATGQRVTLRCSPRSGDLSVYWYQQSLDQGLQFLIQYYNGEERAKGNILERFSAQQFPDLHSELNLSSLELGDSALYFCASSVNGLAGYEQFFGPGTRLTVL.